This TCR beta chain is drawn from a study of CD8 T cells in ankylosing spondylitis. Study conclusions and caveats: Earlier work had already found some motif variants in reactive arthritis synovial fluid and blood. A TCR beta motif made of fewer than ten highly homologous variants seemed typical of ankylosing spondylitis blood.

Remarks on this clonotype: As yet, its antigen is unknown.

Germline-derived CDR1 and CDR2 are SGHDN and FVKESK. The CDR3 runs to 12 residues. Trimming took 1 base from V and 4 from J, leaving 4 bases between them. TCR beta libraries were made by quantitative 5'-RACE with molecular barcodes. TCRdb reprocessed the 5' RACE reads via MiXCR and lists one record per CDR3 protein. The sample records 35,000 to 40,000 distinct CDR3 sequences, about 15% being singletons. Sample: blood. The sequence derives from a male donor with ankylosing spondylitis or in good health (not recorded which). The rearrangement uses TRBV14 and TRBJ2-5; no firm D call. The CDR3 sequence: CASSQVTETQYF. DNA for the CDR3: TGTGCCAGCAGCCAAGTGACAGAGACCCAGTACTTC.